Following are 14 T cell receptor beta chains from one sample sequenced in a study of blood T cell repertoires in COVID-19. Clones were read by immunoSEQ multiplex PCR, and TCRdb kept only the in-frame ones, dropping some. Among about 170,000 clones listed, 83% were seen once. Sequencing was carried out using peripheral blood. These receptors came from a woman in her 70s who had recovered from COVID-19.

V and J are TRBV27 and TRBJ1-5; D unresolved. V gave up 5 bases and J gave up 8 bases, with 19 bases separating them. The CDR3 sequence is 15 residues long. Germline loops: CDR1 MNHEY, CDR2 SMNVEV (reference sequence). This chain's CDR3 is CASSPLGPRREPQHF. The DNA of the CDR3 is TGTGCCAGCAGTCCCCTTGGGCCCCGGCGGGAGCCCCAGCATTTT.

This clone was observed a handful of times. The chain has TRBV7-9 and TRBJ2-2; maybe TRBD1 (5 bases). CDR1 is SEHNR, CDR2 FQNEAQ, per germline (reference sequence). The CDR3 totals 13 residues. Deletions cut 3 bases from V and 6 bases from J, with 8 bases between. The CDR3 bases are TGTGCCAGCAGCTTTCTAGGGGCCGGGGAGCTGTTTTTT. It translates to CASSFLGAGELFF. The whole variable domain, remainder taken from reference TRBV7-9 and TRBJ2-2, is DTGVSQNPRHKITKRGQNVTFRCDPISEHNRLYWYRQTLGQGPEFLTYFQNEAQLEKSRLLSDRFSAERPKGSFSTLEIQRTEQGDSAMYLCASSFLGAGELFFGEGSRLTVL.

V usage is TRBV12-3 or TRBV12-4 and J usage is TRBJ2-7; D is possibly TRBD1 (5 bases). The ends were cut back, 5 bases at V and 2 bases at J, with 10 bases in the middle. The CDR3 has 13 residues. CDR3 sequence: CASSGPTAYEQYF. The CDR3 bases are TGTGCCAGCAGTGGGCCGACAGCCTACGAGCAGTACTTC.

The rearrangement joins TRBV12-3 or TRBV12-4 to TRBJ1-2; D not certain. The CDR3 length is 13 residues. V shed 5 bases and J shed 4 bases, with 11 bases lying between them. The CDR3 sequence: CASSPRLSYGYTF. In nucleotides, the CDR3 is TGTGCCAGCAGTCCGCGACTCAGCTATGGCTACACCTTC.

J is TRBJ2-7 and V is TRBV14, with 7 nucleotides matching TRBD1. The germline CDR1 and CDR2 sequences are SGHDN and FVKESK. The CDR3 totals 15 residues. The V and J ends lost 1 base and 3 bases, in that order; junction bases with no gene match: 6. This CDR3 reads CASSQVGGIYYEQYF. CDR3 DNA sequence: TGTGCCAGCAGCCAAGTAGGGGGCATTTACTACGAGCAGTACTTC.

A word on this clone: The sample carries other DNA sequences with the same CDR3. The chain joins TRBV5-1 to TRBJ2-7; tentative D call: TRBD1 (5 bases). Trimming stripped 0 bases from V and 2 bases from J, with 9 bases between. CDR1 is SGHRS, CDR2 YFSETQ, per germline. The CDR3 loop spans 14 amino acids. CDR3 protein: CASSLGAGTYEQYF. The CDR3 region has the DNA TGCGCCAGCAGCTTGGGGGCAGGGACCTACGAGCAGTACTTC. The whole variable domain, filled in from reference TRBV5-1 and TRBJ2-7, reads KAGVTQTPRYLIKTRGQQVTLSCSPISGHRSVSWYQQTPGQGLQFLFEYFSETQRNKGNFPGRFSGRQFSNSRSEMNVSTLELGDSALYLCASSLGAGTYEQYFGPGTRLTVT.

The V and J genes are TRBV18 and TRBJ1-5, with no clear D. The CDR3 contains 12 residues. Germline lookup yields CDR1 KGHSH and CDR2 LQKENI. Trimming took 6 bases from V and 5 from J, leaving 8 bases between them. The CDR3 nucleotides read TGTGCCAGCTCGACCGGGGATCAGCCCCAGCATTTT. Its protein product is CASSTGDQPQHF.

V and J are TRBV19 and TRBJ2-1; 7 bases line up with TRBD2. CDR3 size: 17 residues. V was pared by 1 base and J by 5 bases, with 11 bases of the junction left unmatched. CDR1 LNHDA and CDR2 SQIVND come from the germline V gene (reference sequence). The CDR3 region is CASSIGGAGRRDNEQFF. Here the CDR3 DNA reads TGTGCCAGTAGTATAGGGGGAGCGGGAAGGAGGGACAATGAGCAGTTCTTC. Full variable domain (remainder filled in from reference TRBV19 and TRBJ2-1): DGGITQSPKYLFRKEGQNVTLSCEQNLNHDAMYWYRQDPGQGLRLIYYSQIVNDFQKGDIAEGYSVSREKKESFPLTVTSAQKNPTAFYLCASSIGGAGRRDNEQFFGPGTRLTVL.

The chain is built from TRBV5-8 and TRBJ1-3; D unclear. Germline-derived CDR1 and CDR2 are SGHTS and YDEGEE. The ends were cut back, 4 bases at V and 12 bases at J, with 14 bases in the middle. The CDR3 is 12 residues long. CDR3 residues: CASSSRLGSIYF. The CDR3 DNA follows: TGTGCCAGCAGCAGCAGACTAGGAAGCATATATTTT.

The chain joins TRBV28 to TRBJ1-5, with 8 positions matching TRBD1. The CDR3 spans 13 residues. V dropped 3 bases and J dropped 6; count of bases not matched to a gene: 1. Germline V lookup: CDR1 MDHEN, CDR2 SYDVKM. CDR3 bases: TGTGCCAGCAGTTTCAGGGGGCGTCAGCCCCAGCATTTT. It codes for CASSFRGRQPQHF. Looking up the rest from reference TRBV28 and TRBJ1-5 gives the full variable domain: DVKVTQSSRYLVKRTGEKVFLECVQDMDHENMFWYRQDPGLGLRLIYFSYDVKMKEKGDIPEGYSVSREKKERFSLILESASTNQTSMYLCASSFRGRQPQHFGDGTRLSIL.

V is TRBV19 and J is TRBJ1-2, with TRBD1 identical over 9 bases. The V gene's germline CDR1 is LNHDA and CDR2 SQIVND (reference sequence). With V trimmed by 7 bases and J by 4 bases, 10 bases remained unmatched. The CDR3 totals 15 residues. The CDR3 region has the DNA TGTGCCAGTACCTCGCCCGGACAGGGGACCTATGGCTACACCTTC. Encoded protein: CASTSPGQGTYGYTF.

The J gene is TRBJ1-2, the V gene TRBV7-3; perhaps TRBD1 as D (6 bases). The V end was cut by 5 bases, the J end by 8 bases, with 15 bases between. The CDR3 runs to 13 residues. Germline CDR1 and CDR2: SGHTA and FQGTGA. Here the CDR3 reads CASSTDGGGGYTF. CDR3 nucleotide sequence: TGTGCCAGCAGCACCGACGGGGGGGGCGGCTACACCTTC.

J is TRBJ2-1 and V is TRBV28; D may be TRBD2 (5 bases). Trimming left V 2 bases short and J 0 bases short, with 23 bases between. The CDR3 is 20 residues long. Germline-derived CDR1 and CDR2 are MDHEN and SYDVKM. The CDR3 DNA reads as TGTGCCAGCAGTTTAGCCCTCAGCGGCGGTTGGAGCACCTCCTACAATGAGCAGTTCTTC. Its translation: CASSLALSGGWSTSYNEQFF.

The gene calls are TRBV19 and TRBJ2-7, with 7 bases fitting TRBD1. With V trimmed by 6 bases and J by 2 bases, 10 bases remained unmatched. The CDR3 is made up of 15 amino acids. Germline CDR1 and CDR2: LNHDA and SQIVND (reference sequence). Written as DNA, the CDR3 is TGTGCCAGTAGCAGATCGACAGGGTCGCCCTACGAGCAGTACTTC. Encoded protein: CASSRSTGSPYEQYF.